A selection of T cell receptor beta chains follows, all from one sample in a study of cytomegalovirus exposure and HLA in healthy donors. This table comes from immunoSEQ multiplex PCR, and its TCRdb copy is limited to in-frame clones, with some not included. The repertoire consists of over 150,000 clones, with under 90% occurring once and the leading ten covering 4.8%. The sequenced material came from PBMCs. These receptors all come from a man between 18 and 35 years old in good health and CMV-seronegative. CDR3s include the opening cysteine and the closing phenylalanine or tryptophan. D genes are given only for firm matches.

j_call cdr3_length v_call d_call cdr3_aa
TRBJ1-1 15 TRBV6-5 TRBD1 CASSYTGVVNTEAFF
TRBJ2-5 15 TRBV7-2 . CASSPDAGSQETQYF
TRBJ1-5 15 TRBV28 . CASSFGPPPGQPQHF
TRBJ1-5 14 TRBV19 . CASSTSFQGQPQHF
TRBJ1-3 13 TRBV30 . CAWDGDYGNTIYF
TRBJ1-6 14 TRBV5-6 . CASSGPEVGSPLHF
TRBJ1-3 14 TRBV27 . CASSRSGAGNTIYF
TRBJ2-7 14 TRBV7-6 . CASSLETGFYEQYF
TRBJ2-7 14 TRBV7-3 . CASSLAGGNYEQYF
TRBJ2-5 15 TRBV16 TRBD1 CASSQGQGVQETQYF
TRBJ1-5 15 TRBV12-5 . CASGLGHTPNQPQHF
TRBJ1-5 12 TRBV7-9 . CASSLGGAPQHF
TRBJ2-2 17 TRBV7-9 TRBD1 CASTLKGQGGISGELFF
TRBJ1-5 18 TRBV28 TRBD1 CASRLSTGTGRSNQPQHF
TRBJ1-5 15 TRBV4-1 TRBD1 CASSHSDRGKQPQHF
TRBJ1-2 14 TRBV29-1 TRBD1 CSDIGQGAGYGYTF
TRBJ2-5 16 TRBV5-1 TRBD1 CASSRGTGGSVETQYF
TRBJ2-3 13 TRBV10-3 . CATTGQRTDTQYF
TRBJ2-1 14 TRBV13 . CASSPSSGYNEQFF
TRBJ1-2 17 TRBV28 TRBD1 CASSRGGQPHSNYGYTF
TRBJ1-1 12 TRBV28 . CASSRRRGQAFF
TRBJ2-7 14 TRBV6-6 TRBD1 CASRAGQGAREQYF
TRBJ1-2 13 TRBV9 TRBD1 CASSANRGYGYTF
TRBJ1-3 16 TRBV6-6 . CASSYSAGSSGNTIYF
TRBJ2-7 15 TRBV11-3 . CASSLAQGVSYEQYF
TRBJ1-1 16 TRBV14 TRBD1 CASSQLTGVVNTEAFF
TRBJ2-7 18 TRBV12-5 . CASGLVRVGREESYEQYF
TRBJ1-1 13 TRBV27 . CASSLGGNTEAFF
TRBJ1-6 17 TRBV4-1 . CASSLLSGAENNSPLHF
TRBJ2-7 14 TRBV7-8 . CASSLGQGFYEQYF
TRBJ2-7 16 TRBV7-2 . CASSLSRVQQDYEQYF
TRBJ2-5 11 TRBV7-7 TRBD1 CATGQEETQYF
TRBJ2-1 15 TRBV19 . CASRNDREAVNEQFF
TRBJ2-5 13 TRBV4-1 . CASSPHRVETQYF
TRBJ2-7 13 TRBV6-5 . CASSYSYSGEQYF